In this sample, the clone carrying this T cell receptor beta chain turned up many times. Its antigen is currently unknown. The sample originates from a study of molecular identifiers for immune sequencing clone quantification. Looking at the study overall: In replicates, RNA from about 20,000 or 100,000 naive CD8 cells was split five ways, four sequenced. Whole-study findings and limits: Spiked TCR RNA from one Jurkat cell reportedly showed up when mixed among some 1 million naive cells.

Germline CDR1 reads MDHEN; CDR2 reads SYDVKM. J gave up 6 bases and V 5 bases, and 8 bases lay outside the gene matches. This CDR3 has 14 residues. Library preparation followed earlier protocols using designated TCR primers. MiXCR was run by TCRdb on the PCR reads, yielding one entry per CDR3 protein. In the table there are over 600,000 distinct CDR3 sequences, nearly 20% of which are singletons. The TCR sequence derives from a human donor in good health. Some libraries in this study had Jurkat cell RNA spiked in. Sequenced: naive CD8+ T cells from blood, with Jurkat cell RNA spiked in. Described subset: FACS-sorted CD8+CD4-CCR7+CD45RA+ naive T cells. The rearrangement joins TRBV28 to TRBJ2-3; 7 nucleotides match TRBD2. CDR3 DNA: TGTGCCAGCAGTCGTGCGGGAGATTTGGATACGCAGTATTTT. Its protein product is CASSRAGDLDTQYF.